The next 27 T cell receptor beta chains were all read from a single sample in a study of early T cells in non-severe SARS-CoV-2 infection. MiXCR, run by TCRdb on the 5' RACE reads, gives a single entry per CDR3 protein. The sample yields 26,000 or so distinct CDR3 sequences, about 4.5% seen once. The source material was whole blood, sampled at baseline. Every receptor here comes from an adult who was a healthcare worker with PCR-confirmed SARS-CoV-2 infection or an uninfected control (not recorded which).

This CDR3 is CASSAGGTNSPLHF. The CDR3, as DNA: TGTGCCAGCAGCGCCGGGGGAACTAATTCACCCCTCCACTTT. The rearrangement uses TRBV9 and TRBJ1-6; a weak D match, TRBD1 (5 bases). This CDR3 is built from 14 residues. The germline V and J ends were trimmed by 3 bases and 6 bases, with 10 bases remaining between them. Germline lookup yields CDR1 SGDLS and CDR2 YYNGEE.

This clonotype was seen repeatedly, ten times or more. The V call is TRBV11-2, the J call TRBJ1-1, with D perhaps matching TRBD1 (5 bases). CDR1 and CDR2 (germline): SGHAT, FQNNGV. The CDR3 has 17 amino acids. Trimming pared 5 bases from V and 0 bases from J, leaving 19 bases between. The CDR3 bases are TGTGCCAGCAGCCTCGGGACCCCATTTCTCATGAACACTGAAGCTTTCTTT. Its translation is CASSLGTPFLMNTEAFF.

This clonotype was seen many times. This sequence joins TRBV20-1 and TRBJ2-1, with 8 bases identical to TRBD2. Trimming removed 0 bases from V and 4 bases from J; junction bases left unmatched: 5. Germline loops: CDR1 DFQATT, CDR2 SNEGSKA (reference sequence). This CDR3 region has 15 residues. The CDR3 is CSARDLAGGYNEQFF. DNA of the CDR3: TGCAGTGCTAGAGATCTGGCGGGGGGATACAATGAGCAGTTCTTC.

The sample holds many counts of this clonotype. This chain connects TRBV7-2 to TRBJ1-5, with no clear D. Looked up from germline, CDR1 is SGHTA and CDR2 is FQGNSA. This CDR3 region has 12 residues. Trimming removed 0 bases from V and 5 bases from J, with 2 bases in between. CDR3 protein: CASSLADQPQHF. As DNA, the CDR3 is TGTGCCAGCAGCTTAGCAGATCAGCCCCAGCATTTT.

There are many counts of this clonotype. The chain recombines TRBV6-2 or TRBV6-3 with TRBJ2-4, with TRBD1 as a possible D gene (6 bases). Germline V lookup: CDR1 MNHEY, CDR2 SVGEGT. This CDR3 has 17 residues. Trimming cost V 2 bases and J 0 bases, with 14 bases left between them. CDR3 loop: CASSYVGDTLAKNIQYF. CDR3 DNA: TGTGCCAGCAGTTACGTAGGGGACACCCTAGCCAAAAACATTCAGTACTTC.

This clonotype was found many times. The V and J genes are TRBV20-1 and TRBJ2-7; 8 nucleotides line up with TRBD2. Losses at the gene ends were 2 bases for V and 5 bases for J; bases not matched to a gene: 14. Per the germline V gene, CDR1 is DFQATT and CDR2 is SNEGSKA (reference sequence). The CDR3 sequence is 16 residues long. The chain's CDR3 is CSARSRQREYPHEQYF. The CDR3 coding sequence is TGCAGTGCTAGATCCCGTCAGCGGGAGTACCCCCACGAGCAGTACTTC.

This clonotype was recorded many times. This chain joins TRBV7-9 and TRBJ2-1; possible D gene TRBD1, 7 bases. The CDR3 extends over 18 amino acids. With 3 bases removed from V and 5 bases from J, the gap between germline ends came to 23 bases. Germline CDR1 and CDR2: SEHNR and FQNEAQ (reference sequence). This CDR3 reads CASSFLGGTGTANNEQFF. As DNA, the CDR3 is TGTGCCAGCAGCTTCCTGGGGGGTACCGGGACAGCAAACAATGAGCAGTTCTTC.

There are many counts of this clonotype. The chain couples TRBV2 to TRBJ1-1; D uncertain. Germline V gene sequence: CDR1 SNHLY, CDR2 FYNNEI. V lost 7 bases, J lost 3 bases, and 9 bases lay in between. The CDR3 extends over 12 amino acids. The CDR3 sequence is CASTTWDTEAFF. The CDR3 DNA is TGTGCCAGCACGACCTGGGACACTGAAGCTTTCTTT.

The V gene is TRBV12-3 or TRBV12-4, the J gene TRBJ2-5; 7 positions agree with TRBD2. Trimming at V came to 3 bases and at J to 2 bases, leaving 3 bases not matched to a gene. The CDR3 is 14 residues long. The CDR3 reads CASSFSGLQETQYF. CDR3 bases: TGTGCCAGCAGTTTTAGCGGGTTACAAGAGACCCAGTACTTC.

This clonotype has at least ten counts. The chain combines TRBV10-1 with TRBJ2-2, with D hard to call. In germline, CDR1 is WNHNN, CDR2 SYGVQD (reference sequence). V lost 7 bases and J 0 bases, leaving 6 bases between the germline ends. There are 13 residues in the CDR3. The chain's CDR3 is CASIDPNTGELFF. Here the CDR3 DNA reads TGCGCCAGCATTGACCCGAACACCGGGGAGCTGTTTTTT.

This clonotype was observed at least ten times. The rearrangement links TRBV7-2 to TRBJ2-7; 8 bases fit TRBD1. The CDR3 is made up of 15 amino acids. J lost 6 bases, V lost 5 bases, and 12 bases had no gene match. CDR1 and CDR2 (germline): SGHTA, FQGNSA. The CDR3 DNA reads as TGTGCCAGCAGCCTCACCTCGGACAGGGTAGGCGAGCAGTACTTC. This encodes CASSLTSDRVGEQYF.

This clonotype was counted ten times or more. V gene TRBV7-3 combines with J gene TRBJ2-3, with 12 nucleotides matching TRBD2. The V gene's germline CDR1 is SGHTA and CDR2 FQGTGA. V lost 4 bases and J lost 5; bases outside the gene matches: 1. This CDR3 has 14 residues. DNA of the CDR3: TGTGCCAGCAGCTCGGGACTAGCGGGAGATACGCAGTATTTT. Its protein is CASSSGLAGDTQYF.

This clonotype appeared many times. The J gene is TRBJ2-5, the V gene TRBV24-1; unclear D gene. The length of the CDR3 is 11 residues. Deletions cut 4 bases from V and 7 bases from J, with 6 bases between. Germline V gives CDR1 KGHDR, CDR2 SFDVKD. The CDR3 loop is CATSDGWTQYF. In DNA, the CDR3 is TGTGCCACCAGTGACGGTTGGACCCAGTACTTC.

This clonotype was seen repeatedly, ten times or more. This sequence joins TRBV29-1 and TRBJ1-4; maybe TRBD1 (6 bases). Germline V lookup: CDR1 SQVTM, CDR2 ANQGSEA. CDR3 length: 15 residues. The ends were cut back, 0 bases at V and 8 bases at J, with 16 bases in the middle. This CDR3 reads CSVEDIARGGEKLFF. The CDR3 region has the DNA TGCAGCGTTGAAGATATAGCCAGGGGAGGCGAAAAACTGTTTTTT.

Ten or more counts support this clonotype. CDR3 in amino acids: CSAPPWGETQYF. CDR3 DNA: TGCAGTGCTCCACCCTGGGGTGAGACCCAGTACTTC. The chain couples TRBV20-1 to TRBJ2-5; D is unresolved. V gave up 5 bases and J gave up 5 bases, with 12 bases separating them. This CDR3 comprises 12 residues. CDR1 is DFQATT and CDR2 is SNEGSKA in the germline V gene (reference sequence).

This clonotype appeared a few times. This rearrangement joins TRBV5-1 to TRBJ2-4; D unresolved. Germline V gives CDR1 SGHRS, CDR2 YFSETQ. The CDR3 loop spans 15 amino acids. Trimming shortened V by 4 bases and J by 1 base, and 12 bases separated the two germline ends. CDR3 bases: TGCGCCAGCAGCCCGCCCCTTGGCGCCAAAAACATTCAGTACTTC. It yields the protein CASSPPLGAKNIQYF.

Only a few counts were recorded for this clonotype. The genes are TRBV29-1 and TRBJ2-3; 8 nucleotides match TRBD2. Germline trimming cut 7 bases from V and 4 bases from J; bases unmatched to any gene: 7. The CDR3 is 13 amino acids. CDR1 is SQVTM and CDR2 is ANQGSEA in the germline V gene. CDR3 nucleotide sequence: TGCAGCGGTGAGCCGGGGGGGGCAGATACGCAGTATTTT. Translated: CSGEPGGADTQYF.

This clonotype was counted at least ten times. The V call is TRBV28, the J call TRBJ1-1, with TRBD1 matching 9 bases. Germline CDR1 and CDR2: MDHEN and SYDVKM. The V segment lost 8 bases and the J segment 1 base; nucleotides outside the gene matches: 5. CDR3 length: 14 residues. As DNA, the CDR3 is TGTGCCAGCCAACAGGGGGCGGGGAACACTGAAGCTTTCTTT. It encodes CASQQGAGNTEAFF.

The genes are TRBV3-1 and TRBJ2-1, with 11 bases matching TRBD1. This CDR3 has 15 amino acids. Germline V gene sequence: CDR1 LGHDT, CDR2 YNNKEL (reference sequence). Losses at the gene ends were 1 base for V and 12 bases for J; bases not matched to a gene: 8. DNA for the CDR3: TGTGCCAGCAGCCAAGTCCCCGGGACAGGGGGAGGGCAGTTCTTC. As protein: CASSQVPGTGGGQFF.

This clonotype was recorded many times. This chain links TRBV4-3 with TRBJ2-5; D ambiguous. The germline gives CDR1 LGHNA, CDR2 YSLEER. The germline V and J ends were trimmed by 1 base and 2 bases, with 14 bases remaining between them. CDR3 size: 16 residues. Written as DNA, the CDR3 is TGCGCCAGCAGCCAAGGAACCCAGGCTATGCAAGAGACCCAGTACTTC. The encoded protein is CASSQGTQAMQETQYF.

This clonotype has a count of ten or more. The rearrangement uses TRBV7-9 and TRBJ2-7; 8 nucleotides line up with TRBD1. CDR1 and CDR2 from the germline V gene are SEHNR and FQNEAQ (reference sequence). This CDR3 has 14 amino acids. V trimming: 0 bases; J trimming: 6 bases; junction bases outside the gene matches: 4. DNA of the CDR3: TGTGCCAGCAGCTTAGCCAGGGGGCATCGCGAGCAGTACTTC. Amino acids: CASSLARGHREQYF.

This clonotype was picked up many times. The chain has TRBV27 and TRBJ2-7; D remains ambiguous. V was shortened by 0 bases and J by 2 bases, with 8 bases between the two germline ends. Germline V gene data show CDR1 as MNHEY and CDR2 as SMNVEV (reference sequence). CDR3 length: 14 residues. Here the CDR3 reads CASSLSGRTYEQYF. In DNA, the CDR3 is TGTGCCAGCAGTTTATCTGGCAGGACCTACGAGCAGTACTTC.

This chain connects TRBV5-1 to TRBJ2-1; a possible D gene is TRBD2 (5 bases). The CDR3 length is 15 residues. V lost 4 bases and J lost 6, with 17 bases in between. CDR1 is SGHRS and CDR2 is YFSETQ in the germline V gene. CDR3 sequence (DNA): TGCGCCAGCAGCCAATCTAGCCAGCCACTCAATGAGCAGTTCTTC. Translated: CASSQSSQPLNEQFF.

This clonotype was observed many times. This sequence joins TRBV5-4 and TRBJ2-1, with D perhaps being TRBD1 or TRBD2 (5 bases each). The CDR3 has 15 amino acids. Germline V gene lookup returns CDR1 SGHNT and CDR2 YYREEE (reference sequence). Trimming removed 4 bases from V and 10 bases from J, with 21 bases in between. The chain's CDR3 is CASSPRDLDNGEQFF. In DNA, the CDR3 is TGTGCCAGCAGCCCCCGGGACCTTGACAATGGCGAGCAGTTCTTC.

This clonotype was recorded many times. This chain links TRBV6-1 with TRBJ2-7, with unresolved D. CDR1 MNHNS and CDR2 SASEGT come from the germline V gene. The ends were cut back, 7 bases at V and 5 bases at J, with 15 bases in the middle. This CDR3 is built from 13 residues. CDR3 bases: TGTGCCAGCATGCCGCGAGGACGTAACGAGCAGTACTTC. Protein product: CASMPRGRNEQYF.

The V call is TRBV12-3 or TRBV12-4, the J call TRBJ2-7; tentatively, D is TRBD1 (5 bases). Trimming pared 0 bases from V and 3 bases from J, leaving 12 bases between. The CDR3 has 15 residues. This chain's CDR3 is CASSLASGQGYEQYF. As DNA, the CDR3 is TGTGCCAGCAGTTTAGCGTCAGGGCAGGGCTACGAGCAGTACTTC.

This clonotype has at least ten counts. The chain carries TRBV7-8 and TRBJ2-4; D is unresolved. The CDR3 is 14 residues long. Trimming cost V 4 bases and J 5 bases, with 12 bases left between them. Germline loops: CDR1 SGHVS, CDR2 FQNEAQ. The CDR3 region has the DNA TGTGCCAGCAGCTCAGGAGATACCGAAAACATTCAGTACTTC. Encoded protein: CASSSGDTENIQYF.